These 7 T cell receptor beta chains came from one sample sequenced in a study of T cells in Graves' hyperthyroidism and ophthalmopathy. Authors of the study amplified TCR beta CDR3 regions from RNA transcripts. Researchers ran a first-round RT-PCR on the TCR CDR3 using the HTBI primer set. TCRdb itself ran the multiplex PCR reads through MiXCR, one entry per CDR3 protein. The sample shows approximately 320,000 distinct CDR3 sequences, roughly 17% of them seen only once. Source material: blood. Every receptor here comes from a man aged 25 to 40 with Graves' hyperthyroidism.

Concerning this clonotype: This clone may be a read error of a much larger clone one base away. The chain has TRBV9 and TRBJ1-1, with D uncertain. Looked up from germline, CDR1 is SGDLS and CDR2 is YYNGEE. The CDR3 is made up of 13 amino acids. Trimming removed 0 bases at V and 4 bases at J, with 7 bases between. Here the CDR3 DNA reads TGTGCCAGCAGCGTAGGGTTCGGCACTGAAGCTTTCTTT. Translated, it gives CASSVGFGTEAFF.

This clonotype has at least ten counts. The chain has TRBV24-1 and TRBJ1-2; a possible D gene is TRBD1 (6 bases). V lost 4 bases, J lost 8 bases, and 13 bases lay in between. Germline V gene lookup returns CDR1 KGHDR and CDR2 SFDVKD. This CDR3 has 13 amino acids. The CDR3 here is CATSDPGAYGYTF. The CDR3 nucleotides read TGTGCCACCAGTGACCCGGGGGCTTACGGCTACACCTTC.

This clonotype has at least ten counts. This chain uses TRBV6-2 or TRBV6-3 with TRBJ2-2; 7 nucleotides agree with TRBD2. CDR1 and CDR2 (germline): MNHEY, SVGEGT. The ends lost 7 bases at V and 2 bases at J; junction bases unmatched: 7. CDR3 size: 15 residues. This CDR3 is CASNPSGANTGELFF. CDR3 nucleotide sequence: TGTGCCAGCAATCCCAGCGGGGCCAACACCGGGGAGCTGTTTTTT.

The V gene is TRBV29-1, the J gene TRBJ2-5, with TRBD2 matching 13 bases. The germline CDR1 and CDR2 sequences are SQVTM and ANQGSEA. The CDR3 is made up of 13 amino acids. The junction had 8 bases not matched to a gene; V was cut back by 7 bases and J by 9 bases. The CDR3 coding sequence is TGCAGCGGCACTAGCGGGGGGGGAAGGGCCCAGTACTTC. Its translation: CSGTSGGGRAQYF.

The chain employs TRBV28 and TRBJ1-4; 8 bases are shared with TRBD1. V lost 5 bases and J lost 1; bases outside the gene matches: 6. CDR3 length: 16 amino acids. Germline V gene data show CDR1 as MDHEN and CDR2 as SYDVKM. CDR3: CASSAGGAGTNEKLFF. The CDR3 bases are TGTGCCAGCAGTGCAGGGGGCGCGGGAACTAATGAAAAACTGTTTTTT.

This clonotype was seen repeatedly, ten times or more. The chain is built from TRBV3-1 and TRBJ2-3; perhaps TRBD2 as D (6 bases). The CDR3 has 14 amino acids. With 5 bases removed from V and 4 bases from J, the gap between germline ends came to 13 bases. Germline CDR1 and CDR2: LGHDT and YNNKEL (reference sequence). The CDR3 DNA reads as TGTGCCAGCAGCGGGCGGGGTACCGCAGATACGCAGTATTTT. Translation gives CASSGRGTADTQYF.

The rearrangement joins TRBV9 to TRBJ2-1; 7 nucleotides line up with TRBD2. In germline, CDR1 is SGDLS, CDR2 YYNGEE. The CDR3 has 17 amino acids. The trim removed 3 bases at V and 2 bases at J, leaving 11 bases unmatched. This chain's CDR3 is CASSEGGGGSTYNEQFF. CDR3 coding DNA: TGTGCCAGCAGCGAGGGCGGGGGAGGATCCACCTACAATGAGCAGTTCTTC.